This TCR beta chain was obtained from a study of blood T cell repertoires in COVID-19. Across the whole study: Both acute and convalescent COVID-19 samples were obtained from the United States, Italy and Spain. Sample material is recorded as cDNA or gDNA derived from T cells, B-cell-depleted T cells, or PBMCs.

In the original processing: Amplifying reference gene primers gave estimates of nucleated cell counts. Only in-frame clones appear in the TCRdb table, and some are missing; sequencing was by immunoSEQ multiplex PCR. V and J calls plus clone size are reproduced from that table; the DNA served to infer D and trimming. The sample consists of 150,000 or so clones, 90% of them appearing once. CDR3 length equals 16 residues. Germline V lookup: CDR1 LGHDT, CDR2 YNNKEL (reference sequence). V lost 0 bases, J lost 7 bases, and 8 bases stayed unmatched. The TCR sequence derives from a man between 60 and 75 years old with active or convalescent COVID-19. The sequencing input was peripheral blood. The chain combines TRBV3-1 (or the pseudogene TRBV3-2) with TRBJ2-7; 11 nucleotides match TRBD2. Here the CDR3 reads CASSQESLAGGREQYF. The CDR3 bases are TGTGCCAGCAGCCAAGAGTCCCTAGCGGGAGGTCGGGAGCAGTACTTC.